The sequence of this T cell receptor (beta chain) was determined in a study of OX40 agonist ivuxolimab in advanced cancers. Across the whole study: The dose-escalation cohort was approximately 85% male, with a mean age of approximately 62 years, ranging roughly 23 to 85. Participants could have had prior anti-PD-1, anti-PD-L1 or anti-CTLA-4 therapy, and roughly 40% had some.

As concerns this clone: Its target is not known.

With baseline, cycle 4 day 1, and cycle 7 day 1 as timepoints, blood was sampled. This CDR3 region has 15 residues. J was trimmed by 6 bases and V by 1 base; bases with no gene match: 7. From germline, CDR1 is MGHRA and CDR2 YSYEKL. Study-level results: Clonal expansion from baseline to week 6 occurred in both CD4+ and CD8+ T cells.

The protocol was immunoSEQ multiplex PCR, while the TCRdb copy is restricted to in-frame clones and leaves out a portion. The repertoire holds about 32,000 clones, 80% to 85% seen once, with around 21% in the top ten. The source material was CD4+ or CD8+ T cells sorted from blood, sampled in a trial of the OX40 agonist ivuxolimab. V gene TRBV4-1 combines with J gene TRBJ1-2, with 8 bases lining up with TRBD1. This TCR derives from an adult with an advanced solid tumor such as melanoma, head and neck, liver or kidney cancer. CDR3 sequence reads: CASSQGRGPFNGYTF. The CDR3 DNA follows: TGCGCCAGCAGCCAAGGCAGGGGGCCTTTTAATGGCTACACCTTC.